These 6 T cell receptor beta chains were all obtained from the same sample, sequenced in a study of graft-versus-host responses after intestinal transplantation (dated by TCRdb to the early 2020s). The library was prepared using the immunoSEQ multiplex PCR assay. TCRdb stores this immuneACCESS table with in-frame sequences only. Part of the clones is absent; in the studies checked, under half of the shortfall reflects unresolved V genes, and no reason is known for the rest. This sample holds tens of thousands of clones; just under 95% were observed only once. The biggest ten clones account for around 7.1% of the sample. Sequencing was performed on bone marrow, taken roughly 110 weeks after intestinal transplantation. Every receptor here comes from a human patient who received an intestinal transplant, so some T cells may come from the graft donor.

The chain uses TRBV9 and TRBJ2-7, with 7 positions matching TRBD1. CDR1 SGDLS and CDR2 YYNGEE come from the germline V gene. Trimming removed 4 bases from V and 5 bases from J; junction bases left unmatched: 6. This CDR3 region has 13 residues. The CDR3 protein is CASSTRQGDEQYF. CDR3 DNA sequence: TGTGCCAGCAGCACCCGACAGGGTGACGAGCAGTACTTC. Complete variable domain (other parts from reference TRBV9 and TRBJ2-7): DSGVTQTPKHLITATGQRVTLRCSPRSGDLSVYWYQQSLDQGLQFLIQYYNGEERAKGNILERFSAQQFPDLHSELNLSSLELGDSALYFCASSTRQGDEQYFGPGTRLTVT.

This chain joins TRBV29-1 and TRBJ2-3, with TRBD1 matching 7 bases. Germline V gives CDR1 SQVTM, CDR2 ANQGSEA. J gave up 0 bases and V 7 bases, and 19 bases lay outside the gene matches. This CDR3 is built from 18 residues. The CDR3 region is CSGQFRDRNLSSTDTQYF. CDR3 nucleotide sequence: TGCAGCGGGCAATTCCGGGACAGAAACTTATCTAGCACAGATACGCAGTATTTT.

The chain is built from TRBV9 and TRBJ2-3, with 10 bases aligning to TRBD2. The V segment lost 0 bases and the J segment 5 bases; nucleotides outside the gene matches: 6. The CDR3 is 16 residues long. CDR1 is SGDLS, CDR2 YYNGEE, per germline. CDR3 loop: CASSVALTSGEDTQYF. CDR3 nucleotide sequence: TGTGCCAGCAGCGTAGCGCTCACTAGCGGGGAAGATACGCAGTATTTT.

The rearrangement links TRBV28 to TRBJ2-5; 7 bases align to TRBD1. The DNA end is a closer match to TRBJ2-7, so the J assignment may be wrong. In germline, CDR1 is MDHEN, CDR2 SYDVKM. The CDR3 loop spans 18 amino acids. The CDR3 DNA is TGTGCCAGCAGTTTTTATGTCCTCCGGGACAGCCTATCCTACGAGCAGTACTTC. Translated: CASSFYVLRDSLSYEQYF.

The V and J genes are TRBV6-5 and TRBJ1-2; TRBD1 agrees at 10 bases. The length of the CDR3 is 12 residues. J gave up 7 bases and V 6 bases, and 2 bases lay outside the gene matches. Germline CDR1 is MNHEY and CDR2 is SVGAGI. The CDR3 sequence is CASRTGGGGYTF. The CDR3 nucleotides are TGTGCCAGCAGGACAGGGGGCGGTGGCTACACCTTC.

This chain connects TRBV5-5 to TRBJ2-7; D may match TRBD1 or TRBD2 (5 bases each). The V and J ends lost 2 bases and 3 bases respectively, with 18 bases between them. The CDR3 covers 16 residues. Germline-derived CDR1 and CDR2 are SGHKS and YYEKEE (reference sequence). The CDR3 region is CASSLGMGPLNYEQYF. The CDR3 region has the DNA TGTGCCAGCAGCTTAGGCATGGGACCACTCAACTACGAGCAGTACTTC.